One and the same sample provided the 20 T cell receptor beta chains below, sequenced in a study of T cells in Graves' hyperthyroidism and ophthalmopathy. Using RNA transcripts as the source, TCR beta CDR3 regions were amplified. The TCR CDR3 was amplified in a first-round RT-PCR using the HTBI primer set. MiXCR, run by TCRdb on the multiplex PCR reads, gives a single entry per CDR3 protein. Of 200,000 to 250,000 distinct CDR3 sequences in the sample, about a sixth are singletons; the top ten hold around 48%. The specimen was blood. These receptors all come from a woman in her forties or fifties with Graves' hyperthyroidism.

This clonotype has a handful of counts. The chain uses TRBV15 and TRBJ2-7, with 7 bases matching TRBD1. The J segment lost 3 bases and the V segment lost 3 bases, leaving 2 bases of the junction unmatched. Per the germline V gene, CDR1 is LNHNV and CDR2 is YYDKDF (reference sequence). The length of the CDR3 is 13 residues. CDR3 residues: CATSRPGGYEQYF. CDR3 bases: TGTGCCACCAGCAGGCCAGGGGGCTACGAGCAGTACTTC.

At least ten counts were recorded for this clonotype. V is TRBV18 and J is TRBJ2-5; D possibly corresponds to TRBD1 (5 bases). CDR1 and CDR2 from the germline V gene are KGHSH and LQKENI. This CDR3 spans 16 amino acids. Trimming pared 4 bases from V and 1 base from J, leaving 16 bases between. CDR3: CASSRVRQTVQETQYF. For the CDR3, the DNA is TGTGCCAGCTCACGAGTCCGACAGACTGTCCAAGAGACCCAGTACTTC.

This clonotype has at least ten counts. The rearrangement joins TRBV11-2 to TRBJ1-5, with 7 positions matching TRBD1. The V segment lost 7 bases and the J segment 4 bases; nucleotides outside the gene matches: 4. CDR3 length: 13 amino acids. CDR1 and CDR2 (germline): SGHAT, FQNNGV. For the CDR3, the DNA is TGTGCCAGCAAGGGGGCGGGGAATCAGCCCCAGCATTTT. Protein: CASKGAGNQPQHF.

V is TRBV6-6 and J is TRBJ1-1; 7 bases align to TRBD1. This CDR3 region has 14 residues. V lost 2 bases to trimming and J lost 4 bases; unmatched junction nucleotides: 4. The germline V gene has CDR1 MNHNY and CDR2 SVGAGI (reference sequence). The CDR3 spells CASSYGDSRTEAFF. The DNA for the CDR3 is TGTGCCAGCAGTTACGGGGACAGTCGCACTGAAGCTTTCTTT.

This clonotype was found many times. The chain joins TRBV11-2 to TRBJ2-1, with 10 positions matching TRBD2. J gave up 8 bases and V 5 bases, and 15 bases lay outside the gene matches. Germline lookup yields CDR1 SGHAT and CDR2 FQNNGV. The CDR3 is 17 amino acids. CDR3 coding DNA: TGTGCCAGCAGCCGGGGAAAGGTAGCGGGAGGTTCTTATGAGCAGTTCTTC. Its translation: CASSRGKVAGGSYEQFF. The variable domain in full, with the rest retrieved from reference TRBV11-2 and TRBJ2-1, is EAGVAQSPRYKIIEKRQSVAFWCNPISGHATLYWYQQILGQGPKLLIQFQNNGVVDDSQLPKDRFSAERLKGVDSTLKIQPAKLEDSAVYLCASSRGKVAGGSYEQFFGPGTRLTVL.

The chain recombines TRBV29-1 with TRBJ2-1; 9 bases are shared with TRBD2. Germline V lookup: CDR1 SQVTM, CDR2 ANQGSEA. The CDR3 has 13 residues. V was clipped by 3 bases and J by 10 bases; unmatched bases: 7. The DNA for the CDR3 is TGCAGCGTTGACGGGCTAGCGGGATGGGAGCAGTTCTTC. This translates into CSVDGLAGWEQFF.

DNA for the CDR3: TGCGCCAGCAGTGAGTCGAAACCGGGACCCCTCCACTTT. Translation gives CASSESKPGPLHF. The J gene is TRBJ1-6, the V gene TRBV10-1; D is undetermined. Trimming shortened V by 0 bases and J by 12 bases, and 9 bases separated the two germline ends. This CDR3 is built from 13 residues. Germline V gene sequence: CDR1 WNHNN, CDR2 SYGVQD (reference sequence).

The chain employs TRBV4-1 and TRBJ2-3; the D gene is possibly TRBD1 (5 bases). The germline gives CDR1 MGHRA, CDR2 YSYEKL. The CDR3 sequence is 13 residues long. Trimming removed 2 bases at V and 10 bases at J, with 13 bases between. The CDR3 DNA is TGCGCCAGCAGCCAAACCCAGGGTCTGGCGCAGTATTTT. Its translation is CASSQTQGLAQYF.

The rearrangement uses TRBV12-5 and TRBJ1-1; unclear D gene. V lost 3 bases to trimming and J lost 6 bases, with 8 bases between them. The germline gives CDR1 LGHNT, CDR2 FRNRAP. The CDR3 is made up of 12 amino acids. The CDR3 DNA follows: TGTGCTAGTGGTTTTCAAAGGGCTGAAGCTTTCTTT. It translates to CASGFQRAEAFF.

The chain carries TRBV6-5 and TRBJ1-6; D is unresolved. Deletions cut 4 bases from V and 9 bases from J, with 13 bases between. The CDR3 loop spans 14 amino acids. Germline V gives CDR1 MNHEY, CDR2 SVGAGI. CDR3 in amino acids: CASSSRAEGSPLHF. CDR3 bases: TGTGCCAGCAGTTCAAGAGCCGAGGGTTCACCCCTCCACTTT.

This clonotype was found a few times. This CDR3 reads CASRLAGNSGANVLTF. CDR3 nucleotides: TGTGCCAGCAGACTAGCGGGAAACTCTGGGGCCAACGTCCTGACTTTC. The chain couples TRBV2 to TRBJ2-6, with 10 bases identical to TRBD2. V trimming: 6 bases; J trimming: 0 bases; junction bases outside the gene matches: 2. The CDR3 is 16 amino acids. Germline V gene data show CDR1 as SNHLY and CDR2 as FYNNEI.

In its sample, this clonotype was seen many times. V gene TRBV4-1 combines with J gene TRBJ2-1; TRBD2 matches at 10 bases. The junction had 13 bases not matched to a gene; V was cut back by 6 bases and J by 8 bases. Germline assignment: CDR1 MGHRA and CDR2 YSYEKL. The CDR3 has 16 amino acids. CDR3 coding DNA: TGCGCCAGCAGTCCCTTAGTTGCTAGCGGGAGTCATGAGCAGTTCTTC. It is translated as CASSPLVASGSHEQFF.

This clonotype was detected many times. V and J are TRBV7-8 and TRBJ2-7; unclear D gene. The CDR3 has 13 residues. Trimming cost V 3 bases and J 5 bases, with 11 bases left between them. The germline CDR1 and CDR2 sequences are SGHVS and FQNEAQ. CDR3 sequence (DNA): TGTGCCAGCAGCTTGCGTACTGATGACGAGCAGTACTTC. This codes for CASSLRTDDEQYF.

This clonotype was seen many times. The chain links TRBV20-1 to TRBJ2-7, with 13 bases aligning to TRBD2. V lost 6 bases, J lost 3 bases, and 11 bases stayed unmatched. The CDR3 sequence is 16 residues long. Germline CDR1 DFQATT, CDR2 SNEGSKA (reference sequence). The CDR3, as DNA: TGCAGTGCCACCGGGACTAGCGGGATTACCGGCTACGAGCAGTACTTC. Its translation: CSATGTSGITGYEQYF.

In this sample, this clonotype turned up a few times. The V call is TRBV4-1, the J call TRBJ2-3; possible D gene TRBD1, 5 bases. The CDR3 is made up of 13 amino acids. Germline CDR1 is MGHRA and CDR2 is YSYEKL. The germline V and J ends were trimmed by 6 bases and 0 bases, with 7 bases remaining between them. DNA of the CDR3: TGCGCCAGCAGGACAGTTAGCACAGATACGCAGTATTTT. The encoded protein is CASRTVSTDTQYF.

This clonotype was seen many times. V gene TRBV20-1 combines with J gene TRBJ1-4; D unresolved. The germline V and J ends were trimmed by 4 bases and 7 bases, with 13 bases remaining between them. This CDR3 has 13 residues. In germline, CDR1 is DFQATT, CDR2 SNEGSKA (reference sequence). The CDR3 region has the DNA TGCAGTGCTACGCACGGTCGGAGTGAAAAACTGTTTTTT. Amino acids: CSATHGRSEKLFF.

There are a few counts of this clonotype. CDR3 sequence: CASSLDRTKQYF. Here the CDR3 DNA reads TGTGCCAGCAGCTTAGATAGGACAAAGCAGTACTTC. This chain uses TRBV11-3 with TRBJ2-7, with D possibly matching TRBD1 (5 bases). V was cut by 0 bases and J by 8 bases, with 8 bases left in between. This CDR3 region has 12 residues. Germline V gene data show CDR1 as SGHNT and CDR2 as YENEEA.

The chain couples TRBV4-1 to TRBJ2-3; D is ambiguous. In germline, CDR1 is MGHRA, CDR2 YSYEKL. The CDR3 loop spans 14 amino acids. Trimming cost V 0 bases and J 2 bases, with 6 bases left between them. CDR3 nucleotide sequence: TGCGCCAGCAGCCAAGATCAGGTCACAGATACGCAGTATTTT. This sequence encodes CASSQDQVTDTQYF.

The gene calls are TRBV6-1 and TRBJ2-1; TRBD2 aligns across 9 bases. The CDR3 extends over 14 amino acids. The V segment lost 6 bases and the J segment 9 bases; nucleotides outside the gene matches: 9. Germline V gene lookup returns CDR1 MNHNS and CDR2 SASEGT. The CDR3 region has the DNA TGTGCCAGCAGCCCTGGGACTAGCTTTCCTGAGCAGTTCTTC. It encodes CASSPGTSFPEQFF.

There are many counts of this clonotype. The genes are TRBV12-3 or TRBV12-4 and TRBJ1-5, with a possible D match to TRBD1 (5 bases). The CDR3 runs to 14 residues. Trimming left V 5 bases short and J 0 bases short, with 8 bases between. CDR3 DNA: TGTGCCAGCAGTCTACAGGTTAGCAATCAGCCCCAGCATTTT. Translation: CASSLQVSNQPQHF.